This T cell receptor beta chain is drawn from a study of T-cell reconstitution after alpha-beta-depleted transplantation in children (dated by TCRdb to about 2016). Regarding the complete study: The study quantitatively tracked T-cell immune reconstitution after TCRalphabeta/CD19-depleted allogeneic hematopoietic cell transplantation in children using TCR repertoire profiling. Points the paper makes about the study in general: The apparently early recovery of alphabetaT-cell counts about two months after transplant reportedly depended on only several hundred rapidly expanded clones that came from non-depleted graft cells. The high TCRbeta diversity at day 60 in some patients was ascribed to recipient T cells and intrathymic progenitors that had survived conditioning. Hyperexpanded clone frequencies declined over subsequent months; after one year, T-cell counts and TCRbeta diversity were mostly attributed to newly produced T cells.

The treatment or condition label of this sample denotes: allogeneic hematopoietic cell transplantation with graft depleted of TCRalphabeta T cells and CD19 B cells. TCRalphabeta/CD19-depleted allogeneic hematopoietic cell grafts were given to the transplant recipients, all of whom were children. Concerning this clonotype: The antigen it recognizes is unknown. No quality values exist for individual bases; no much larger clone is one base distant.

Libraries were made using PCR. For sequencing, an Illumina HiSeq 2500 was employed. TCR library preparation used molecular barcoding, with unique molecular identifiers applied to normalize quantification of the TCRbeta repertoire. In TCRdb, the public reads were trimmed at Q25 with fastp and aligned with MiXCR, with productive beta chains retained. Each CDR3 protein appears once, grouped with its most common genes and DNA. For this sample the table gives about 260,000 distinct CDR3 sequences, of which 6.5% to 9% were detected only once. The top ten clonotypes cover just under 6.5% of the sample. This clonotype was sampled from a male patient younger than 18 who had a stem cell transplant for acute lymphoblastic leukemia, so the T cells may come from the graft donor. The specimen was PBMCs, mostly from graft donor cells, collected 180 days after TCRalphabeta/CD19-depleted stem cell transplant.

The DNA sequence is TGCGCCAGCAGCTTGGATCAGGGTATAAATGGGTCCGAGCAGTACTTC. Its protein is CASSLDQGINGSEQYF. The V and J genes are TRBV5-1 and TRBJ2-7; the D segment could be TRBD1, given 5 matching bases. In the germline V gene, CDR1 corresponds to SGHRS and CDR2 to YFSETQ. The V and J ends are trimmed by 0 bases and 6 bases, leaving 19 bases between them. Spanning cysteine to phenylalanine, the CDR3 consists of 16 amino acids. The DNA shown is the 48-base CDR3, in frame from base 1.